Listed below are T cell receptor beta chains from one sample, sequenced in a study of shared clonotypes between healthy human individuals. The protocol was immunoSEQ multiplex PCR, while the TCRdb copy is restricted to in-frame clones and leaves out a portion. The repertoire consists of some 2,500,000 clones, with over 85% occurring once and the leading ten covering about 0.38%. The source material was naive CD4+ T cells from PBMCs. Receptors were obtained from a young man in good health. Some clones in this sample may be carry-over from other donors' samples. Both conserved end residues are part of each CDR3. D genes are given only for firm matches. Clone size is shown for a subset of rows, as once, few, many or a class of expanded clone.

TRBV9	TRBJ1-1	TRBD1	few	TGTGCCAGCAGCGCCGGACAGGGGCACACTGAAGCTTTCTTT	CASSAGQGHTEAFF
TRBV28	TRBJ2-2	NA	NA	TGTGCCAGCAGGCTCGGGGCCGGGGAGCTGTTTTTT	CASRLGAGELFF
TRBV5-1	TRBJ1-4	TRBD1	few	TGCGCCAGCAGCGATACAGGGGGTATTGAAAAACTGTTTTTT	CASSDTGGIEKLFF
TRBV5-1	TRBJ1-1	TRBD1	NA	TGCGCCAGCAGCACCGCCCCCATTGGACAGGGGGCTGAAGCTTTCTTT	CASSTAPIGQGAEAFF
TRBV30	TRBJ2-3	NA	NA	TGTGCCTGGAGTGTAACCGGAGATACGCAGTATTTT	CAWSVTGDTQYF
TRBV27	TRBJ1-2	NA	NA	TGTGCCAGCAGAAAACGGGACACTGGCTACACCTTC	CASRKRDTGYTF
TRBV2	TRBJ2-2	NA	NA	TGTGCCAGCAGTGAAGTAGCCGCCGGGGAGCTGTTTTTT	CASSEVAAGELFF
TRBV7-3	TRBJ2-3	TRBD1	NA	TGTGCCAGCAGCTTAGGGACAGGGGGCGTGGCAGATACGCAGTATTTT	CASSLGTGGVADTQYF
TRBV10-3	TRBJ2-1	TRBD2	NA	TGTGCCATCAGTGACTCCGGACTAGCGGGAGTTAATGAGCAGTTCTTC	CAISDSGLAGVNEQFF
TRBV10-2	TRBJ2-1	TRBD2	NA	TGCGCCAGCAGTGACGGACATACTAGCGGGAGGGCCTTAAATGAGCAGTTCTTC	CASSDGHTSGRALNEQFF
TRBV9	TRBJ2-1	NA	NA	TGTGCCAGCAGCGTAGCTATTTCGGCGGACTCCTACAATGAGCAGTTCTTC	CASSVAISADSYNEQFF
TRBV19	TRBJ1-5	NA	NA	TGTGCCAGTGGGTATGGGGGCTCCGGCAATCAGCCCCAGCATTTT	CASGYGGSGNQPQHF
TRBV6-5	TRBJ1-2	TRBD1	once	TGTGCCAGCAGTTACAGCCGGACAGGGGTTGGCTACACCTTC	CASSYSRTGVGYTF
TRBV5-6	TRBJ1-1	NA	NA	TGTGCCAGCAGCTTTCGACAGACCACGAACACTGAAGCTTTCTTT	CASSFRQTTNTEAFF
TRBV2	TRBJ2-1	NA	NA	TGTGCCAGCAGTGAAGCGCCTCATAGATCTCAGTTCTTC	CASSEAPHRSQFF
TRBV5-1	TRBJ2-1	NA	NA	TGCGCCAGCAGCGGCGGACAGAGCTCCTACAATGAGCAGTTCTTC	CASSGGQSSYNEQFF
TRBV11-2	TRBJ1-6	NA	NA	TGTGCCAGCAGCCGACAACCGCAAGGGGCGGGTCGTAATTCACCCCTCCACTTT	CASSRQPQGAGRNSPLHF
TRBV5-1	TRBJ2-7	TRBD2	NA	TGCGCCAGCAGCTGGGCGGGAGGGGATGAGCAGTACTTC	CASSWAGGDEQYF